The 11 T cell receptor beta chains below were found in one sample sequenced in a study of T cells after yellow fever vaccination. MiXCR, applied by TCRdb to the 5' RACE reads, yields one record per CDR3 protein. The sample shows around 530,000 distinct CDR3 sequences, roughly a sixth of them seen only once. The sequencing used PBMCs, collected 5 days after the first yellow fever vaccination. All receptors derive from a young man who received the YFV17D yellow fever vaccine.

The chain uses TRBV4-1 and TRBJ2-3; the match to TRBD2 covers 7 bases. In germline, CDR1 is MGHRA, CDR2 YSYEKL. The CDR3 loop spans 14 amino acids. Unmatched junction bases numbered 5, after V lost 3 bases and J lost 5 bases. CDR3 in amino acids: CASSQGGLGDTQYF. DNA for the CDR3: TGCGCCAGCAGCCAGGGGGGGTTGGGAGATACGCAGTATTTT.

The V and J genes are TRBV6-1 and TRBJ1-1, with D perhaps TRBD1 (5 bases). Trimming shortened V by 6 bases and J by 0 bases, and 14 bases separated the two germline ends. The CDR3 length is 15 residues. CDR1 MNHNS and CDR2 SASEGT come from the germline V gene. The CDR3: CASSSGRRMNTEAFF. The CDR3 nucleotides are TGTGCCAGCAGCTCGGGACGGCGTATGAACACTGAAGCTTTCTTT.

The chain carries TRBV15 and TRBJ1-5, with D possibly being TRBD1 (5 bases). V was shortened by 1 base and J by 5 bases, with 15 bases between the two germline ends. CDR1 and CDR2 (germline): LNHNV, YYDKDF (reference sequence). The CDR3 runs to 16 residues. The CDR3 DNA sequence: TGTGCCACCAGCAGAGTGGCAGGGAAAGGGTATCAGCCCCAGCATTTT. Its protein product is CATSRVAGKGYQPQHF.

This chain links TRBV14 with TRBJ2-3, with 8 bases identical to TRBD1. Germline V gene data show CDR1 as SGHDN and CDR2 as FVKESK. This CDR3 region has 15 residues. The J segment lost 3 bases and the V segment lost 2 bases, leaving 4 bases of the junction unmatched. The CDR3 loop is CASSQRTGRTDTQYF. The CDR3 DNA follows: TGTGCCAGCAGCCAAAGGACAGGGAGAACAGATACGCAGTATTTT.

V and J are TRBV2 and TRBJ1-2; D might be TRBD1 (5 bases). CDR3 length: 15 amino acids. The V gene lost 3 bases and the J gene lost 5 bases, with 16 bases spanning the gap. Germline CDR1 and CDR2: SNHLY and FYNNEI. The CDR3 here is CASSEPGRRVYGYTF. CDR3 sequence (DNA): TGTGCCAGCAGTGAGCCGGGACGGAGGGTTTATGGCTACACCTTC. The whole variable domain, remainder taken from reference TRBV2 and TRBJ1-2, is EPEVTQTPSHQVTQMGQEVILRCVPISNHLYFYWYRQILGQKVEFLVSFYNNEISEKSEIFDDQFSVERPDGSNFTLKIRSTKLEDSAMYFCASSEPGRRVYGYTFGSGTRLTVV.

The chain is built from TRBV6-2 or TRBV6-3 and TRBJ1-2; D ambiguous. Germline loops: CDR1 MNHEY, CDR2 SVGEGT. The CDR3 has 12 residues. V lost 6 bases and J lost 2, with 7 bases in between. The CDR3 nucleotides read TGTGCCAGCAGAACACTAAACTATGGCTACACCTTC. It translates to CASRTLNYGYTF.

The rearrangement joins TRBV6-2 or TRBV6-3 to TRBJ1-6; D is possibly TRBD1 (6 bases). The CDR3 spans 15 residues. Trimming removed 7 bases at V and 10 bases at J, with 20 bases between. Germline loops: CDR1 MNHEY, CDR2 SVGEGT. The CDR3 protein is CASTLLQGGKSPLHF. In nucleotides, the CDR3 is TGTGCCAGCACCCTACTACAGGGAGGGAAATCACCCCTCCACTTT.

This clonotype was detected a few times. The chain links TRBV11-3 to TRBJ2-2; tentatively, D is TRBD1 (5 bases). The germline V and J ends were trimmed by 4 bases and 6 bases, with 18 bases remaining between them. The V gene's germline CDR1 is SGHNT and CDR2 YENEEA. CDR3 size: 16 residues. The CDR3 nucleotides are TGTGCCAGCAGCTCCGACTTTACGGTGGGGCCCGGGGAGCTGTTTTTT. Amino acid sequence: CASSSDFTVGPGELFF.

At least ten counts were recorded for this clonotype. The chain joins TRBV5-1 to TRBJ1-1; possible D gene TRBD1, 5 bases. Germline assignment: CDR1 SGHRS and CDR2 YFSETQ. This CDR3 has 14 amino acids. Trimming took off 4 bases at V and 9 bases at J, with 19 bases between the two ends. Here the CDR3 reads CASSRPGTQYQAFF. The CDR3 DNA is TGCGCCAGCAGCCGGCCAGGGACCCAATACCAAGCTTTCTTT.

Note on this clonotype: An end of the junction differs from the germline gene, which may be a read error. The rearrangement links TRBV7-9 to TRBJ1-6, with D possibly TRBD1 on 5 matching bases. CDR1 is SEHNR, CDR2 FQNEAQ, per germline (reference sequence). The CDR3 covers 14 residues. CDR3 DNA: TGTGCCAGCACCTTACCGGGACCCGGCTCACCCCTCCACTTT. It codes for CASTLPGPGSPLHF.

This clonotype was picked up many times. The V and J genes are TRBV15 and TRBJ2-3, with D hard to call. The CDR3 has 13 residues. Germline-derived CDR1 and CDR2 are LNHNV and YYDKDF (reference sequence). Trimming cost V 1 base and J 4 bases, with 6 bases left between them. Here the CDR3 reads CATSRGQADTQYF. CDR3 nucleotide sequence: TGTGCCACCAGCAGAGGCCAGGCAGATACGCAGTATTTT.